This T cell receptor beta chain stems from a study of blood T cell repertoires in COVID-19. On the study more broadly: Samples came from the United States, Italy and Spain, spanning acute and convalescent COVID-19. T cells, B-cell-depleted T cells, or PBMCs supplied cDNA or gDNA.

The germline CDR1 and CDR2 sequences are MDHEN and SYDVKM. The V segment lost 5 bases and the J segment 4 bases; nucleotides outside the gene matches: 7. This CDR3 is built from 14 residues. Under the authors' procedure: Reference gene primer amplification gave estimated nucleated cell counts. Some clones are missing from TCRdb's copy, which holds only in-frame ones; the method was immunoSEQ multiplex PCR. V, J and clone size reflect that table, while D and trimming were determined from the DNA. The data show some 120,000 clones, 82% seen once. The chain uses TRBV28 and TRBJ1-2, with 7 bases that match TRBD1. The specimen sequenced was peripheral blood. The origin of this receptor is a man in his 70s with acute or convalescent COVID-19. The CDR3 DNA reads TGTGCCAGCAGTCCGCCCGGGACAGCCTATGGCTACACCTTC. Protein: CASSPPGTAYGYTF.